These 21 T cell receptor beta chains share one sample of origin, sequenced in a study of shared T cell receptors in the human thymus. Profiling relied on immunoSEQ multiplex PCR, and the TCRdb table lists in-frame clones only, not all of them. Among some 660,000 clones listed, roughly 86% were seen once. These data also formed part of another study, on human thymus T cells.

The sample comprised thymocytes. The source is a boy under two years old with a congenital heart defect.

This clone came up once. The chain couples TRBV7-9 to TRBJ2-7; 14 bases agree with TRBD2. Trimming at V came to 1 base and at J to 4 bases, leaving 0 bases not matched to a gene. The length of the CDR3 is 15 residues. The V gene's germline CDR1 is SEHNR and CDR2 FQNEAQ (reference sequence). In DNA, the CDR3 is TGTGCCAGCAGCTTAGGGACTAGCGGGGGGTACGAGCAGTACTTC. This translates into CASSLGTSGGYEQYF.

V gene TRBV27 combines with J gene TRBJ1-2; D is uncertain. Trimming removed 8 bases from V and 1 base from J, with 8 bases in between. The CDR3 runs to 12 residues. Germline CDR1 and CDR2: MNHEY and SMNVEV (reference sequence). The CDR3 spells CASVHDNYGYTF. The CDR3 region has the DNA TGTGCCAGCGTACATGATAACTATGGCTACACCTTC.

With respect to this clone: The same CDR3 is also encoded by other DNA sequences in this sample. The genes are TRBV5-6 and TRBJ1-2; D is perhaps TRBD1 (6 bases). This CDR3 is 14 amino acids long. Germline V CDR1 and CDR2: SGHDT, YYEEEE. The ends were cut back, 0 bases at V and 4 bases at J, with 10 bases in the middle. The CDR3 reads CASSLGQDLYGYTF. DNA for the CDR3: TGTGCCAGCAGCTTGGGACAGGACCTCTATGGCTACACCTTC.

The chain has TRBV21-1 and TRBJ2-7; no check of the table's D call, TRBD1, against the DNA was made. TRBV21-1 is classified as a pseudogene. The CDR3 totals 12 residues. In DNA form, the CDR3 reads TGTGCCAGCAGCGTTCCAACCTACGAGCAGTACTTC. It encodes CASSVPTYEQYF.

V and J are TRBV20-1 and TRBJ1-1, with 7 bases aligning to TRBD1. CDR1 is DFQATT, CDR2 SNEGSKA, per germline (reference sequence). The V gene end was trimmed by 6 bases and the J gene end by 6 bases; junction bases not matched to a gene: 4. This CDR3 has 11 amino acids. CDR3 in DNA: TGCAGTGCCAGTAGGGGGCCTGAAGCTTTCTTT. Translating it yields CSASRGPEAFF.

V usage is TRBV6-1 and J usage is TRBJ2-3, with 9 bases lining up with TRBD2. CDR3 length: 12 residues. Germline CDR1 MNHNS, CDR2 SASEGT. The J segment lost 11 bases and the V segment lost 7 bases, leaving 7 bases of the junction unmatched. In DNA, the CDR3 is TGTGCCAGCAAGAACGCGGGGGGGATGCAGTATTTT. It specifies CASKNAGGMQYF.

In DNA, the CDR3 is TGTGCCAGCAGTGAAGCGGGGACAGGGTCCTACGAGCAGTACTTC. It is translated as CASSEAGTGSYEQYF. V and J are TRBV6-1 and TRBJ2-7; 9 bases line up with TRBD1. The CDR3 extends over 15 amino acids. V shed 0 bases and J 1 base; nucleotides not matched to a gene: 1. Germline CDR1 and CDR2: MNHNS and SASEGT.

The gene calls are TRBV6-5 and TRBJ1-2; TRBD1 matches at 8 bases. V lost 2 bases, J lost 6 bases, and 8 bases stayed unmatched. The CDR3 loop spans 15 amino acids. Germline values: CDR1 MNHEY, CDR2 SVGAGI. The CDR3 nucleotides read TGTGCCAGCAGTTACAGCATAGGGACAGGCCATGGCTACACCTTC. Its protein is CASSYSIGTGHGYTF.

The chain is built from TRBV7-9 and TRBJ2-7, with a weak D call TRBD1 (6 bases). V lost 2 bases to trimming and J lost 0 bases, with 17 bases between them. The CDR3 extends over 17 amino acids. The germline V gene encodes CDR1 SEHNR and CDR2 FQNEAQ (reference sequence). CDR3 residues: CASSLRAPGHNSYEQYF. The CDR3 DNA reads TGTGCCAGCAGCTTAAGGGCCCCGGGACACAACTCCTACGAGCAGTACTTC.

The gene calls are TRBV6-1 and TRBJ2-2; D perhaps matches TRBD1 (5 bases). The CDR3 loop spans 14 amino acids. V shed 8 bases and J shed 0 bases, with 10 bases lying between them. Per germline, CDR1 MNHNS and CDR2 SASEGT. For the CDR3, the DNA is TGTGCCAGCCAGGAGACAGCGAACACCGGGGAGCTGTTTTTT. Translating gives CASQETANTGELFF.

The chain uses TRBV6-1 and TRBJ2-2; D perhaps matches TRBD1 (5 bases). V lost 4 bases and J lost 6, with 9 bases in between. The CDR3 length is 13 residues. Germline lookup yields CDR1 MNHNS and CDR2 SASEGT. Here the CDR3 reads CASSGRVAGELFF. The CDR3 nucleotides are TGTGCCAGCAGTGGCAGGGTGGCCGGGGAGCTGTTTTTT.

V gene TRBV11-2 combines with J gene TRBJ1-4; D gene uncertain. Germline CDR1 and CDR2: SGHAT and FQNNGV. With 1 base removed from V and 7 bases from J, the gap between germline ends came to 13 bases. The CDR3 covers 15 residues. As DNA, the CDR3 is TGTGCCAGCAGCTTAGGTCCGGGGATAGTTGAAAAACTGTTTTTT. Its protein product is CASSLGPGIVEKLFF. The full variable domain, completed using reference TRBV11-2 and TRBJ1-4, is EAGVAQSPRYKIIEKRQSVAFWCNPISGHATLYWYQQILGQGPKLLIQFQNNGVVDDSQLPKDRFSAERLKGVDSTLKIQPAKLEDSAVYLCASSLGPGIVEKLFFGSGTQLSVL.

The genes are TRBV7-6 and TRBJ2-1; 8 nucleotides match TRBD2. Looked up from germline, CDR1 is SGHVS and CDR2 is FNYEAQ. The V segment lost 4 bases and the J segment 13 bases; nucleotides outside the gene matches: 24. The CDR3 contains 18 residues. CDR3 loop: CASSYGGVSGGAKVDQFF. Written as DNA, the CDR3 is TGTGCCAGCAGCTACGGCGGGGTCTCGGGGGGGGCGAAGGTAGACCAGTTCTTC.

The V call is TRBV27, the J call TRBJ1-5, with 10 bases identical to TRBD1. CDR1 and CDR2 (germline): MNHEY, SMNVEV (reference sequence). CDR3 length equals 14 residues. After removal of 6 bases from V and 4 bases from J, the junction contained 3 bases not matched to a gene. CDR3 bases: TGTGCCAGCAGACGGGGACAGGGGAATCAGCCCCAGCATTTT. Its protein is CASRRGQGNQPQHF.

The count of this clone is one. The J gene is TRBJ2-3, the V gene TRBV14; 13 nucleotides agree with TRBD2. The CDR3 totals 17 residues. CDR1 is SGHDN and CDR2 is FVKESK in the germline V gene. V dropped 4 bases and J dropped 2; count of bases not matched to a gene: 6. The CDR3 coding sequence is TGTGCCAGCAGCCCCATGGGACTAGCGGGGTACACAGATACGCAGTATTTT. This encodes CASSPMGLAGYTDTQYF.

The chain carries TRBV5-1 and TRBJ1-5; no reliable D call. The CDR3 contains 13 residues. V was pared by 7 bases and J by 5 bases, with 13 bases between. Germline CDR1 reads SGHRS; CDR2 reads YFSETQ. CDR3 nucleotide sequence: TGCGCCAGCGCCACAGAGCCTGATCAGCCCCAGCATTTT. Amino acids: CASATEPDQPQHF. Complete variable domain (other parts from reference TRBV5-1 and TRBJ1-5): KAGVTQTPRYLIKTRGQQVTLSCSPISGHRSVSWYQQTPGQGLQFLFEYFSETQRNKGNFPGRFSGRQFSNSRSEMNVSTLELGDSALYLCASATEPDQPQHFGDGTRLSIL.

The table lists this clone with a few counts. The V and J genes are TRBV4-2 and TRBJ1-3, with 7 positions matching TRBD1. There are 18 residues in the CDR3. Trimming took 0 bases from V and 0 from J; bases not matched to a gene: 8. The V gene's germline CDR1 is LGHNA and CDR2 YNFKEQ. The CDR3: CASSQDVQGYISGNTIYF. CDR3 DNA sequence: TGTGCCAGCAGCCAAGATGTACAGGGGTATATCTCTGGAAACACCATATATTTT.

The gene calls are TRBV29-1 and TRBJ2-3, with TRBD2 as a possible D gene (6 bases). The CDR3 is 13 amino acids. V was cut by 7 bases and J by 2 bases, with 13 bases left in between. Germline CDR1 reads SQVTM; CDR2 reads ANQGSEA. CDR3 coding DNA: TGCAGCGCCGACGGGGGAGCCACAGATACGCAGTATTTT. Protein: CSADGGATDTQYF.

This CDR3 is CASSEVQVPDTQYF. The CDR3 nucleotides read TGTGCCAGCAGTGAAGTACAGGTACCAGATACGCAGTATTTT. J is TRBJ2-3 and V is TRBV6-1; possibly TRBD1 for D (5 bases). This CDR3 region has 14 residues. Germline values: CDR1 MNHNS, CDR2 SASEGT. V was clipped by 1 base and J by 4 bases, with 9 bases between them.

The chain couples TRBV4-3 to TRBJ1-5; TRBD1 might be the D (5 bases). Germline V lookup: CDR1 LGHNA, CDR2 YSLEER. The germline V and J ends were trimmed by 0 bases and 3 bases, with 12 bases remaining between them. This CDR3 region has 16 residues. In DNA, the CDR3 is TGCGCCAGCAGCCAAGATAGGGGCGAGAACAATCAGCCCCAGCATTTT. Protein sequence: CASSQDRGENNQPQHF.

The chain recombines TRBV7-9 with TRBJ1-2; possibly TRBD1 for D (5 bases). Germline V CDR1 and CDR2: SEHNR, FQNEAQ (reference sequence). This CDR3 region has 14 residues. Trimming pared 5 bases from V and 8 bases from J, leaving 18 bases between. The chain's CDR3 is CASSPHPRDFGYTF. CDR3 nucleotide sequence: TGTGCCAGCAGCCCCCACCCCAGGGATTTCGGCTACACCTTC. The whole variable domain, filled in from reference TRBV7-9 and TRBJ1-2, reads DTGVSQNPRHKITKRGQNVTFRCDPISEHNRLYWYRQTLGQGPEFLTYFQNEAQLEKSRLLSDRFSAERPKGSFSTLEIQRTEQGDSAMYLCASSPHPRDFGYTFGSGTRLTVV.